This T cell receptor beta chain originates from a study of blood T cell repertoires in COVID-19 (TCRdb year 2020). Describing the broader study: Collaborator samples came from the United States, Italy and Spain and covered acute and convalescent phases of COVID-19. The material from the prospective study consisted of cDNA or gDNA derived from T cells, B-cell-depleted T cells, or PBMCs. Subjects who had been exposed to COVID-19, were actively infected with it, or had recovered from it provided the deeply sampled blood TCRbeta repertoires that made up the dataset. The repertoires were released in a freely available public database meant as a resource for research on the immune response to SARS-CoV-2. The samples were drawn from two sources: the first 160 participants of the ongoing ImmuneRACE study, and 1,254 subjects contributed by 6 global collaborators. Sample metadata almost always included a de-identified subject ID, COVID-19 status, age in years and sex. Where available, HLA class I and class II types were taken from metadata supplied by the sample provider and were not determined by assay-based typing.

This clone was detected only once. Its antigen is unknown. It has no much larger one-base neighbor in the sample; base qualities were not kept. TCRbeta CDR3 regions were amplified from genomic DNA using the immunoSEQ Assay, a bias-controlled multiplex PCR. The authors' pipeline ran thus. The number of nucleated cells in each sample was estimated by amplification of reference gene primers within the assay. To quantify the absolute abundance of each unique TCRbeta CDR3 rearrangement, sequence reads were collapsed and filtered. Productive Simpson clonality was computed per sample as the square root of Simpson's diversity index over productive rearrangements. Here the immuneACCESS table is served through TCRdb, limited to in-frame sequences with V and J called. Missing clones are a known gap in these copies; in checked studies unresolved V genes cover under half, and the rest lacks a known reason. The D gene and trimming were derived from the DNA, and the V and J assignments and clone size from that table. The sample table lists 70,000 or so clones, more than 75% of them with a count of one. Just over 9% of the sample is held by the ten biggest clonotypes.

Collaborating institutions collected whole blood in K2EDTA tubes following their own protocols. For TCRbeta analysis, collaborators shipped samples as frozen whole blood, isolated PBMCs, or DNA extracted from either of those sample types. On the study overall, not on this receptor specifically: The quantity of clinical and demographic metadata differed by source and by participant and was supplied without curation.

The sequence was collected from a human donor in a cohort sampled during active COVID-19. Sequenced input: peripheral blood.

This receptor carries the CDR3 CASSPGTVSETQYF. The sequenced DNA: TGTGCCAGCAGCCCGGGGACAGTCTCGGAGACCCAGTACTTC. The chain employs TRBV5-6 and TRBJ2-5, with TRBD1 identical over 7 junction bases. Including the terminal cysteine and phenylalanine, the CDR3 comprises 14 residues. Solely the CDR3 DNA is kept, with 42 bases framed from the first base. After removal of 4 bases from V and 5 bases from J, the junction retains 8 bases not matched to a gene. CDR1 and CDR2 were assigned from the germline V gene as SGHDT and YYEEEE.